This TCR beta chain was recorded in a study of blood T cell repertoires in COVID-19. Study context: Samples of COVID-19 (acute and convalescent) were obtained from the United States, Italy and Spain. Sample material is recorded as cDNA or gDNA derived from T cells, B-cell-depleted T cells, or PBMCs.

Looked up from germline, CDR1 is SGHVS and CDR2 is FNYEAQ. Germline trimming cut 1 base from V and 5 bases from J; bases unmatched to any gene: 3. This CDR3 contains 14 residues. In the authors' methods: Reference gene primer amplification in the assay estimated nucleated cell counts. Sequencing used immunoSEQ multiplex PCR; TCRdb keeps in-frame clones, though not all of them. Clone size and the V and J calls come from that table; the DNA yielded D and trimming. The table records about 100,000 clones, 88% of them present only once. The rearrangement joins TRBV7-6 to TRBJ2-5, with 8 positions matching TRBD1. The sample was peripheral blood. The sequence was collected from a human donor in a cohort sampled during active COVID-19. The CDR3 DNA follows: TGTGCCAGCAGCTTAGGGACAGGGATGGAGACCCAGTACTTC. Translated: CASSLGTGMETQYF.